This T cell receptor (beta chain) was sequenced in a study of cytomegalovirus exposure and HLA in healthy donors. A multiplex PCR was run with 60 Vbeta primers and 13 Jbeta primers. Clones were read by immunoSEQ multiplex PCR, and TCRdb kept only the in-frame ones, dropping some. The data show hundreds of thousands of clones, over 65% seen once. This clone was seen a handful of times. The clonotype comes from a man younger than 35 in good health and CMV-seronegative. Specimen: PBMCs.

The CDR3 is CASSEDSTLKFQETQYF. The CDR3 nucleotides are TGTGCCAGCAGTGAGGACTCGACCTTAAAATTCCAAGAGACCCAGTACTTC. This chain links TRBV6-1 with TRBJ2-5; D perhaps matches TRBD2 (5 bases). From germline, CDR1 is MNHNS and CDR2 SASEGT. Between the trimmed V and J ends, which lost 3 bases and 1 base, there was a span of 18 bases. CDR3 size: 17 residues.